The rows below give T cell receptor beta chains drawn from one sample of a study of T cells in Graves' hyperthyroidism and ophthalmopathy. TCRdb used MiXCR to reprocess the multiplex PCR reads, holding one entry per CDR3 protein. The sample consists of 500,000 to 650,000 distinct CDR3 sequences, less than 20% of them appearing once. Sequenced sample: blood. Receptor source: a man aged 35-49 years with Graves' ophthalmopathy. The CDR3 runs from the conserved cysteine through the conserved F or W. Fields, in order: V gene, clone size, J gene, D gene, CDR3 protein, CDR3 DNA. A D gene is named only where the DNA matches it firmly. The size entry is marked missing in some rows and otherwise reads once, few, many or a size class.

TRBV18	few	TRBJ1-3	NA	CASSPERLDRTGNTIYF	TGTGCCAGCTCACCGGAACGCCTCGACAGGACAGGAAACACCATATATTTT
TRBV29-1	few	TRBJ1-1	TRBD1	CSVVGDRGSNTEAFF	TGCAGCGTTGTTGGGGACAGGGGGAGTAACACTGAAGCTTTCTTT
TRBV7-8	NA	TRBJ2-7	TRBD2	CASSLTFTSGRRVQEQYF	TGTGCCAGCAGCTTAACCTTTACTAGCGGGAGGAGGGTCCAAGAGCAGTACTTC
TRBV11-2	NA	TRBJ2-1	TRBD2	CASGYPPTGTSGRLNEQFF	TGTGCCAGCGGATACCCCCCTACCGGGACTAGCGGGAGATTAAATGAGCAGTTCTTC
TRBV5-1	NA	TRBJ2-7	TRBD2	CASSLASGDVLSYEQYF	TGCGCCAGCAGCTTGGCCAGCGGGGACGTTCTTTCCTACGAGCAGTACTTC
TRBV7-9	NA	TRBJ2-7	NA	CASSQSTGLYEQYF	TGTGCCAGCAGCCAATCAACGGGACTCTACGAGCAGTACTTC
TRBV6-1	few	TRBJ2-3	NA	CASSAGTMSDTQYF	TGTGCCAGCAGTGCCGGGACCATGTCAGATACGCAGTATTTT
TRBV2	many	TRBJ2-1	NA	CASSESKGGHNEQFF	TGTGCCAGCAGTGAGAGCAAGGGCGGTCACAATGAGCAGTTCTTC
TRBV6-2/TRBV6-3	few	TRBJ1-1	NA	CASSYRPLNTEAFF	TGTGCCAGCAGTTACCGTCCCCTGAACACTGAAGCTTTCTTT
TRBV3-1	few	TRBJ2-7	TRBD2	CASSPRGREAGGRREQYF	TGTGCCAGCAGTCCAAGGGGGAGAGAAGCGGGAGGACGTCGGGAGCAGTACTTC
TRBV6-5	few	TRBJ1-5	TRBD1	CASSYRTGGRQPQHF	TGTGCCAGCAGTTACCGGACAGGGGGACGTCAGCCCCAGCATTTT
TRBV28	many	TRBJ1-6	NA	CASSPDPANSPLHF	TGTGCCAGCAGCCCCGACCCAGCAAATTCACCCCTCCACTTT
TRBV13	NA	TRBJ1-2	TRBD1	CASSQTGGFGYGYTF	TGTGCCAGCAGCCAAACAGGGGGCTTCGGCTATGGCTACACCTTC
TRBV4-2	NA	TRBJ1-3	NA	CASSQESAGNTIYF	TGTGCCAGCAGCCAAGAAAGTGCTGGAAACACCATATATTTT
TRBV28	many	TRBJ2-5	NA	CASSLGNQPGRYF	TGTGCCAGCAGTTTAGGGAATCAGCCGGGACGTTACTTC
TRBV7-2	NA	TRBJ2-7	NA	CASSRTGEQYF	TGTGCCAGCAGCCGGACCGGGGAGCAGTACTTC
TRBV27	few	TRBJ2-1	NA	CASSLRQDVNEQFF	TGTGCCAGCAGTTTAAGGCAGGACGTCAATGAGCAGTTCTTC
TRBV5-4	NA	TRBJ2-7	NA	CASSTPGTGSYEQYF	TGTGCCAGCAGCACTCCCGGGACGGGCTCCTACGAGCAGTACTTC
TRBV6-5	many	TRBJ2-5	NA	CASSYGGRRQETQYF	TGTGCCAGCAGTTACGGTGGGCGGCGCCAAGAGACCCAGTACTTC
TRBV20-1	few	TRBJ1-3	NA	CSARGQGNTIYF	TGCAGTGCTAGAGGACAGGGAAACACCATATATTTT
TRBV18	many	TRBJ1-2	NA	CASSPSTAAGGGYTF	TGTGCCAGCTCACCGTCGACAGCGGCGGGTGGTGGCTACACCTTC
TRBV27	NA	TRBJ2-7	TRBD2	CASSQREKYEQYF	TGTGCCAGCAGCCAGCGGGAGAAGTACGAGCAGTACTTC
TRBV5-1	many	TRBJ2-1	NA	CASTEGYNEQFF	TGCGCCAGCACCGAAGGGTACAATGAGCAGTTCTTC